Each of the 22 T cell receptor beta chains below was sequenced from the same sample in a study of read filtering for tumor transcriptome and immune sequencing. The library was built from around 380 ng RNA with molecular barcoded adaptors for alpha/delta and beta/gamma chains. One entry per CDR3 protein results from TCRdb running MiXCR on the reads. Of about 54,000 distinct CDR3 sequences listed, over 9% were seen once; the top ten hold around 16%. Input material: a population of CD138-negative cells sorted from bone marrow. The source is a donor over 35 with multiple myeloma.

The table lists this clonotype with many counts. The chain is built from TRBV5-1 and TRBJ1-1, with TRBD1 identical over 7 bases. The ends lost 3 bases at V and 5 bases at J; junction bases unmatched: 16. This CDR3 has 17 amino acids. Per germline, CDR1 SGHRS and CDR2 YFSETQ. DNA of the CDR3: TGCGCCAGCAGCTCGCGAAGTCACGGGACAGCTGGGACTGAAGCTTTCTTT. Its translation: CASSSRSHGTAGTEAFF.

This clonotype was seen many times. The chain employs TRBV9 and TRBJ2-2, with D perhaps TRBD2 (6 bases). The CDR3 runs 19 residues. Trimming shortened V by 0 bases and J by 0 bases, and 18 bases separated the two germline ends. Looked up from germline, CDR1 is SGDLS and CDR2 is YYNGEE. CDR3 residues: CASSVGAGPDRSNTGELFF. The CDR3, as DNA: TGTGCCAGCAGCGTAGGTGCGGGACCAGACCGATCGAACACCGGGGAGCTGTTTTTT.

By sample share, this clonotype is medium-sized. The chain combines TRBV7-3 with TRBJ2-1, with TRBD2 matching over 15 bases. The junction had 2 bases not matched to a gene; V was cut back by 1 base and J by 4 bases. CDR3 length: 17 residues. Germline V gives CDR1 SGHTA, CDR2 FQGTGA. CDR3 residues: CASSLRGTSGGYNEQFF. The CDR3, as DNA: TGTGCCAGCAGCTTAAGAGGGACTAGCGGGGGGTACAATGAGCAGTTCTTC.

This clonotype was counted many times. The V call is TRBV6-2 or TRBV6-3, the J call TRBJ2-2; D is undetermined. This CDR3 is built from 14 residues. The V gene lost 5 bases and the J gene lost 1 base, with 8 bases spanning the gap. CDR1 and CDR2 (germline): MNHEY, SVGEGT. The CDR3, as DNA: TGTGCCAGCAGTCGCGCAGGGAACACCGGGGAGCTGTTTTTT. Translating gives CASSRAGNTGELFF.

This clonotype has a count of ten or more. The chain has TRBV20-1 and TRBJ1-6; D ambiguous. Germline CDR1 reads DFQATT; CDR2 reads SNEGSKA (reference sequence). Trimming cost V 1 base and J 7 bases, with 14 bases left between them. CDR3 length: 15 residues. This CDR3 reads CSARVLGLMNSPLHF. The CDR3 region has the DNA TGCAGTGCTAGAGTTTTAGGACTCATGAATTCACCCCTCCACTTT.

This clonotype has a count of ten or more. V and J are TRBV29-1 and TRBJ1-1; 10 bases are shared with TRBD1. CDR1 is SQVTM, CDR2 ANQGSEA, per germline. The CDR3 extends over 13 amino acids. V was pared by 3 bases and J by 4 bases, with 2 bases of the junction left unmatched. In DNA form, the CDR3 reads TGCAGCGTTGACCGGACAGGGGGCACTGAAGCTTTCTTT. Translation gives CSVDRTGGTEAFF.

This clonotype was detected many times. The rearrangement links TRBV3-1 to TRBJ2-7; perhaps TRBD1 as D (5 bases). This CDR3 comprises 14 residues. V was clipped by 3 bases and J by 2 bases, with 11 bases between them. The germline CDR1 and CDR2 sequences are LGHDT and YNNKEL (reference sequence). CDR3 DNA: TGTGCCAGCAGCCAGATTCCAGGGACCTACGAGCAGTACTTC. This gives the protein CASSQIPGTYEQYF.

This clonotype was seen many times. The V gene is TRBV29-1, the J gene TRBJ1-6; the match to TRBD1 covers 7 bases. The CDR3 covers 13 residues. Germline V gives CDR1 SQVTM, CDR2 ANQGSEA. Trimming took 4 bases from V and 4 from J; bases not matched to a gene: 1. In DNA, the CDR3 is TGCAGCGTTGGACAGGGATATAATTCACCCCTCCACTTT. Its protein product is CSVGQGYNSPLHF.

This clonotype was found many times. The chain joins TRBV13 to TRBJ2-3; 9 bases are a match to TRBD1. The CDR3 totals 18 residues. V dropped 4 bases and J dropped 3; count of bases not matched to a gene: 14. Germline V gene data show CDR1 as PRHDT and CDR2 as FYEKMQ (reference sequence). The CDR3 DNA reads TGTGCCAGCAGCTCCCTAACCCCGGGACAGGGCGGAACAGATACGCAGTATTTT. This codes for CASSSLTPGQGGTDTQYF.

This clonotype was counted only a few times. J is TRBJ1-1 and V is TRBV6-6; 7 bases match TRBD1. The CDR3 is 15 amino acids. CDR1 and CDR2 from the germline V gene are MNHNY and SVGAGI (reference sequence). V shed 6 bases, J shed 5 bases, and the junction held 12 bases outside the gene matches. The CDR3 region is CASSEKTGSVTEAFF. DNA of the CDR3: TGTGCCAGCAGCGAGAAGACAGGGTCGGTGACTGAAGCTTTCTTT.

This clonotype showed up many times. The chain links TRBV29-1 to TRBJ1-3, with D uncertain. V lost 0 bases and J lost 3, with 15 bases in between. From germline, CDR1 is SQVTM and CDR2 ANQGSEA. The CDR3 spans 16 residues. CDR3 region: CSVEDQFLSGGNTIYF. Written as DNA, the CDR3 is TGCAGCGTTGAAGATCAGTTTCTCTCAGGTGGAAACACCATATATTTT.

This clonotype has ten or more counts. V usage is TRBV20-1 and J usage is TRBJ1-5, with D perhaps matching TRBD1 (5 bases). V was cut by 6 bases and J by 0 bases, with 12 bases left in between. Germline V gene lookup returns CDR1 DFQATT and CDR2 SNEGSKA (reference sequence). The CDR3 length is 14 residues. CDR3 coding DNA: TGCAGTGCAGATGGGGGGAATAGCAATCAGCCCCAGCATTTT. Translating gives CSADGGNSNQPQHF.

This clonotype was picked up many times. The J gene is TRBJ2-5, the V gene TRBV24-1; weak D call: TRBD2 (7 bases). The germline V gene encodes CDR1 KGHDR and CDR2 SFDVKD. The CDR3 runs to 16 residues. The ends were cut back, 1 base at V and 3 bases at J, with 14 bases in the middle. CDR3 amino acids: CATSDLGGASEETQYF. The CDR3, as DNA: TGTGCCACCAGTGATTTAGGGGGGGCATCAGAAGAGACCCAGTACTTC.

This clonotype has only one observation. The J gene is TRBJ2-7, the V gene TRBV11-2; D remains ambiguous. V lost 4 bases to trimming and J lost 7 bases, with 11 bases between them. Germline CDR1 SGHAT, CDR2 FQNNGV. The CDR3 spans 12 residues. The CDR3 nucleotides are TGTGCCAGCAGCTGGGGTTCAGAAGAGCAGTACTTC. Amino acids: CASSWGSEEQYF.

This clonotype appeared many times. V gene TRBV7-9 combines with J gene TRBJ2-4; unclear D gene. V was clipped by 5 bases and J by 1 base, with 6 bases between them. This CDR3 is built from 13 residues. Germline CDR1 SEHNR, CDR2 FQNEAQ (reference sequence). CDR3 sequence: CASSVGAKNIQYF. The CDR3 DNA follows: TGTGCCAGCAGCGTAGGGGCCAAAAACATTCAGTACTTC.

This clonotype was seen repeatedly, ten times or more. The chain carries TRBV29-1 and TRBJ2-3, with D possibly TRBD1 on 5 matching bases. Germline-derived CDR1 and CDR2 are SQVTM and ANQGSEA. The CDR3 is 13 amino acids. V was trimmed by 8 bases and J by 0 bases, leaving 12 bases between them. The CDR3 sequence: CSLRQGSTDTQYF. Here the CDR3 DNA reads TGCAGCCTCCGGCAGGGCAGCACAGATACGCAGTATTTT.

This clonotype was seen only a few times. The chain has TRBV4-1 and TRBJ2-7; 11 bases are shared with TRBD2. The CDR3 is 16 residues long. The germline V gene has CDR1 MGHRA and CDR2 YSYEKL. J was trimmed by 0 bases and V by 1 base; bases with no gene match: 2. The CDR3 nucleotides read TGCGCCAGCAGCCAAGTCGGGACTAGCGGCTCCTACGAGCAGTACTTC. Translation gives CASSQVGTSGSYEQYF.

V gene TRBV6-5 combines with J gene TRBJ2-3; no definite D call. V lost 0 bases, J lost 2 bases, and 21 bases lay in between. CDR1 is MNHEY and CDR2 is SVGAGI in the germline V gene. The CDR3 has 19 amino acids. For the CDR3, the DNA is TGTGCCAGCAGTTACTCGCATCCTTTCTGGAGCGAGGACACAGATACGCAGTATTTT. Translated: CASSYSHPFWSEDTDTQYF.

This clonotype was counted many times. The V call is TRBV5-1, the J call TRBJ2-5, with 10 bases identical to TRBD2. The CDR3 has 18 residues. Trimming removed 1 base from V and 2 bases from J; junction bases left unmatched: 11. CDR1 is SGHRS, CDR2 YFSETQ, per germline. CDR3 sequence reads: CASSLFSGGPFPQETQYF. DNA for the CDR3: TGCGCCAGCAGCTTGTTTAGCGGGGGGCCCTTCCCACAAGAGACCCAGTACTTC.

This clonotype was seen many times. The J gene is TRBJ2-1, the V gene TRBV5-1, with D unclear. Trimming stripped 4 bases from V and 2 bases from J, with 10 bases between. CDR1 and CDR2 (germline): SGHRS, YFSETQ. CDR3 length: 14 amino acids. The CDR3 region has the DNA TGCGCCAGCAGCCAGGCCAGTACCTACAATGAGCAGTTCTTC. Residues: CASSQASTYNEQFF. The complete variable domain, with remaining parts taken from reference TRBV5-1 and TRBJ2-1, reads KAGVTQTPRYLIKTRGQQVTLSCSPISGHRSVSWYQQTPGQGLQFLFEYFSETQRNKGNFPGRFSGRQFSNSRSEMNVSTLELGDSALYLCASSQASTYNEQFFGPGTRLTVL.

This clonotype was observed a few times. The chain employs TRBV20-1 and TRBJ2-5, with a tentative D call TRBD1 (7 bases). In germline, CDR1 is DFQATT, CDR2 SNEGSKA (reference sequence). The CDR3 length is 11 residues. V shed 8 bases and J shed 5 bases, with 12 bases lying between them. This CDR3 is CSRQGGETQYF. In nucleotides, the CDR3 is TGCAGTCGACAGGGAGGCGAGACCCAGTACTTC.

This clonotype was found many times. CDR3 coding DNA: TGCAGTGCTAGGGAACGATTGAGGCTAGCGGGGCCTAATGAGCAGTTCTTC. It specifies CSARERLRLAGPNEQFF. This sequence joins TRBV20-1 and TRBJ2-1; 9 nucleotides agree with TRBD2. Unmatched junction bases numbered 16, after V lost 3 bases and J lost 7 bases. Germline CDR1 DFQATT, CDR2 SNEGSKA (reference sequence). The CDR3 spans 17 residues.